What follows describes a single T cell receptor beta chain. This sample was taken from a study of blood T cells in healthy people across ages. The CDR3 extends over 15 amino acids. CDR1 is SGHTA, CDR2 FQGNSA, per germline. The V segment lost 4 bases and the J segment 5 bases; nucleotides outside the gene matches: 2. Combining a sample-barcoded 5' primer with a J-beta primer mix, a second PCR ran for roughly 7 to 12 cycles. Every cDNA was tagged by a template-switch adaptor with 12 random nucleotides. TCRdb independently ran MiXCR on the 5' RACE reads; one entry per CDR3 protein. The data hold about 1,500,000 distinct CDR3 sequences, with around 39% observed a single time.

The rearrangement joins TRBV7-2 to TRBJ1-6; 10 bases are shared with TRBD1. Source material: blood. The receptor was derived from a woman between 18 and 29 years old in good health. For the CDR3, the DNA is TGTGCCAGCAGCTGGGGACAGGGGAATAATTCACCCCTCCACTTT. The encoded protein is CASSWGQGNNSPLHF.